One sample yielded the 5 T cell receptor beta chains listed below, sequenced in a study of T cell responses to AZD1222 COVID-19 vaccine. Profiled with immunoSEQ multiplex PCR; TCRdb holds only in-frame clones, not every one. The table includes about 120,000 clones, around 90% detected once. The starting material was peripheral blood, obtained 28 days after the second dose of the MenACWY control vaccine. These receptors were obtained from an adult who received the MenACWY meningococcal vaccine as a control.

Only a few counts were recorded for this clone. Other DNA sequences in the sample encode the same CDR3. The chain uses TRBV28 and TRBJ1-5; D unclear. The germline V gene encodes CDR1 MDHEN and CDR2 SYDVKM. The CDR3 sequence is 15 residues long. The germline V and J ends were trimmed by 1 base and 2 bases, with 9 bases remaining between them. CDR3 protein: CASSLLGQGNQPQHF. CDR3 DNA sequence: TGTGCCAGCAGTTTATTAGGGCAGGGCAATCAGCCCCAGCATTTT.

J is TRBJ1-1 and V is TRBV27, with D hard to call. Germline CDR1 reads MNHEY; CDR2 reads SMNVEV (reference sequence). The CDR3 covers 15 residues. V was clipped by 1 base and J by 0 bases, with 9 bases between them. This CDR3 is CASSLFGSVNTEAFF. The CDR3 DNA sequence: TGTGCCAGCAGTTTATTCGGCAGCGTGAACACTGAAGCTTTCTTT.

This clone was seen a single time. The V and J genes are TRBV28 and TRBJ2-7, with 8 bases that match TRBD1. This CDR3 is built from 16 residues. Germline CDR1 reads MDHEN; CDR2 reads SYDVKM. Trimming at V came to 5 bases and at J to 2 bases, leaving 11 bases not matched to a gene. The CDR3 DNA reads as TGTGCCAGCAGTCCTGCCGGGACAGGCCCTACCTACGAGCAGTACTTC. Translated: CASSPAGTGPTYEQYF. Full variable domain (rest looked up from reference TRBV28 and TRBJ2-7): DVKVTQSSRYLVKRTGEKVFLECVQDMDHENMFWYRQDPGLGLRLIYFSYDVKMKEKGDIPEGYSVSREKKERFSLILESASTNQTSMYLCASSPAGTGPTYEQYFGPGTRLTVT.

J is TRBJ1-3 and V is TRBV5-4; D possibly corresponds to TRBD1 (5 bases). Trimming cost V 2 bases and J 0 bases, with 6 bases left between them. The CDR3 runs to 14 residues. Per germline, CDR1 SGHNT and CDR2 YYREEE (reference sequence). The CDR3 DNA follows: TGTGCCAGCAGCTTTGACAGCTCTGGAAACACCATATATTTT. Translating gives CASSFDSSGNTIYF.

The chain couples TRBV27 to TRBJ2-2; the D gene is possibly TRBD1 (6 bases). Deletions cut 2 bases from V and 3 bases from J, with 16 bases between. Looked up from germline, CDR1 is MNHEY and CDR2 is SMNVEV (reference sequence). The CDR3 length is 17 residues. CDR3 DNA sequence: TGTGCCAGCAGTTTAAAGCAGGGGAAGGGTGACACCGGGGAGCTGTTTTTT. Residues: CASSLKQGKGDTGELFF.